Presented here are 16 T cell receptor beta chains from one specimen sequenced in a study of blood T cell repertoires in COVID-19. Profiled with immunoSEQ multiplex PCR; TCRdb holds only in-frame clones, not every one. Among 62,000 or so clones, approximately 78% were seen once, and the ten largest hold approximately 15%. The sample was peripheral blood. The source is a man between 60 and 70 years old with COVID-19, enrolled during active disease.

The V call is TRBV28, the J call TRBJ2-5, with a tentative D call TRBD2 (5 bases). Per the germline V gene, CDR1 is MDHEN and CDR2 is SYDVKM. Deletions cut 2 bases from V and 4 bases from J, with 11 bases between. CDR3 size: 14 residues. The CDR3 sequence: CASSLRGRGETQYF. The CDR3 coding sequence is TGTGCCAGCAGTTTAAGAGGGAGAGGAGAGACCCAGTACTTC. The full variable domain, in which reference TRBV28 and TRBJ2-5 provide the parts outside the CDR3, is DVKVTQSSRYLVKRTGEKVFLECVQDMDHENMFWYRQDPGLGLRLIYFSYDVKMKEKGDIPEGYSVSREKKERFSLILESASTNQTSMYLCASSLRGRGETQYFGPGTRLLVL.

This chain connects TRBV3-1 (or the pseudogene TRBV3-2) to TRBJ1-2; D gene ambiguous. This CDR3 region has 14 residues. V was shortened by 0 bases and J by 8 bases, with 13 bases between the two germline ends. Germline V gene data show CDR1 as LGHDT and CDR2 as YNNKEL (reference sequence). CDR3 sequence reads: CASSQEGRREGYTF. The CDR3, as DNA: TGTGCCAGCAGCCAAGAGGGGAGGAGGGAGGGCTACACCTTC.

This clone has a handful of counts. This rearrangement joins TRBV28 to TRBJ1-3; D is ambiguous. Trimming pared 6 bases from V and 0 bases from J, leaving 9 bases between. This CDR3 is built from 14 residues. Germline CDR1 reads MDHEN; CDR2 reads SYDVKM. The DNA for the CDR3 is TGTGCCAGCAGAACAGCTCCCTCTGGAAACACCATATATTTT. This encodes CASRTAPSGNTIYF.

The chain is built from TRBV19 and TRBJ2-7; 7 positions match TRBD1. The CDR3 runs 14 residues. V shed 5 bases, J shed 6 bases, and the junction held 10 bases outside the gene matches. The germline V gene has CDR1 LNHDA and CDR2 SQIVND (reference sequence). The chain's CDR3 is CASSLGQVSSEQYF. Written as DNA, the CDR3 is TGTGCCAGTAGTCTCGGACAGGTTTCTTCCGAGCAGTACTTC.

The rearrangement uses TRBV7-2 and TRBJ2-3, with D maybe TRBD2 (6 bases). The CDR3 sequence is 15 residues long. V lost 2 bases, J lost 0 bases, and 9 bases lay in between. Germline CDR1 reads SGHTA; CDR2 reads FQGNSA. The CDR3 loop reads CASSLMAGSTDTQYF. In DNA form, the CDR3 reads TGTGCCAGCAGCTTAATGGCGGGGAGCACAGATACGCAGTATTTT.

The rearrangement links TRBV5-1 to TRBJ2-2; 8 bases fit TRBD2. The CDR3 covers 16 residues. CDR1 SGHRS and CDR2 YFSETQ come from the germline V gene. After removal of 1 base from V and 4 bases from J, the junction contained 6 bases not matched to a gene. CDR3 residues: CASSLSSGSGTGELFF. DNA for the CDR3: TGCGCCAGCAGCTTGTCAAGCGGGAGCGGCACCGGGGAGCTGTTTTTT.

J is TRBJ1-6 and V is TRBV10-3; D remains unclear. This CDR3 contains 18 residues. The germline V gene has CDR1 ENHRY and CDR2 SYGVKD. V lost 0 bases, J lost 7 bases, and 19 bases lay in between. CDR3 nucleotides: TGTGCCATCAGTGAGTCTCCAATGAGACACAAAAGGAATTCACCCCTCCACTTT. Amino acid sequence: CAISESPMRHKRNSPLHF.

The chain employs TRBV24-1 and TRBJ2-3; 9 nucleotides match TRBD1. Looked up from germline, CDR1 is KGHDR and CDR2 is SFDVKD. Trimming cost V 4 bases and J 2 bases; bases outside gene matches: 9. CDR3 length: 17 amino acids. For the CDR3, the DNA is TGTGCCACCAGTGAACCAGCCGGGACAGGGAACACAGATACGCAGTATTTT. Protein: CATSEPAGTGNTDTQYF.

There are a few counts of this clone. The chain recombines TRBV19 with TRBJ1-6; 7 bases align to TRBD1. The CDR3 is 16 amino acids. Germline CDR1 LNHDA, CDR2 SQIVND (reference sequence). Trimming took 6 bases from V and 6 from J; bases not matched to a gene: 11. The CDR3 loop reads CASRQGGQSFNSPLHF. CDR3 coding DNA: TGTGCCAGTAGGCAGGGGGGACAGAGTTTTAATTCACCCCTCCACTTT.

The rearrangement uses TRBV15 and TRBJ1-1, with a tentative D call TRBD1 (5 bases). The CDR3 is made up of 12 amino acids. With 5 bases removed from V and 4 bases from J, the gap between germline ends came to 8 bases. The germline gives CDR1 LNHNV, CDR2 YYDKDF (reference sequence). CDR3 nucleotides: TGTGCCACCAGCCAGGGTGGCACTGAAGCTTTCTTT. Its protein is CATSQGGTEAFF.

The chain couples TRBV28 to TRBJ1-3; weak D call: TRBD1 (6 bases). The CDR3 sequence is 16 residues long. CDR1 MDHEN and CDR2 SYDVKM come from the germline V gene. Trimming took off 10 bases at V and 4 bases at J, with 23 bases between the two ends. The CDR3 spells CATTEGGGGDGNTIYF. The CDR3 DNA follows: TGTGCCACCACCGAGGGGGGAGGGGGAGACGGAAACACCATATATTTT.

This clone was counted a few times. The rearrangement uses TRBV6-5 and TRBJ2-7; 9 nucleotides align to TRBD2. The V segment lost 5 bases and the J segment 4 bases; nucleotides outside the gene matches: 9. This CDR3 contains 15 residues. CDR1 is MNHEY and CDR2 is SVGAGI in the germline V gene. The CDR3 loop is CASSRSGGTYYEQYF. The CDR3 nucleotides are TGTGCCAGCAGTAGGAGCGGGGGGACATATTACGAGCAGTACTTC.

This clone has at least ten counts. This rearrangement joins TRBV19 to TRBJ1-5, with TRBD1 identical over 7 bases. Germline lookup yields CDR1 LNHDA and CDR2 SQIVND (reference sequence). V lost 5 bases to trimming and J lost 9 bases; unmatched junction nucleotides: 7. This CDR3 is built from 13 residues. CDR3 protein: CASSADRTRPQHF. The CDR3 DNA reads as TGTGCCAGTAGTGCGGACAGGACGAGGCCCCAGCATTTT.

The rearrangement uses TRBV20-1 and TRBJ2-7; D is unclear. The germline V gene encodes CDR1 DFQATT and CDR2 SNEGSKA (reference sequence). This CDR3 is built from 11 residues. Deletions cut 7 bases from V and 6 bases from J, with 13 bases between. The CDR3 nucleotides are TGCAGTGTGATTCGATTTAGCGAGCAGTACTTC. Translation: CSVIRFSEQYF.

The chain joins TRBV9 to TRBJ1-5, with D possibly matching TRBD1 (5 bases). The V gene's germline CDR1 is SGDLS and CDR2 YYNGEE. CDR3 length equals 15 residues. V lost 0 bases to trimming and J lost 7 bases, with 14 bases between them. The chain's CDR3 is CASSVASGPGQPQHF. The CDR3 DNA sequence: TGTGCCAGCAGCGTAGCTTCAGGGCCAGGACAGCCCCAGCATTTT.

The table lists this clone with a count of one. This chain's CDR3 is CASSLQGGVRNEQYF. CDR3 coding DNA: TGTGCCAGCAGCCTACAGGGGGGAGTCCGGAACGAGCAGTACTTC. The chain couples TRBV6-5 to TRBJ2-7; 8 nucleotides line up with TRBD1. This CDR3 is built from 15 residues. CDR1 and CDR2 (germline): MNHEY, SVGAGI. V gave up 6 bases and J gave up 5 bases; unmatched junction bases: 12.